This T cell receptor (beta chain) was documented in a study of cytomegalovirus exposure and HLA in healthy donors. The study's findings and limits: The Asian-associated ancestry cluster reportedly had fewer N-insertions than the 666-donor mean in a later analysis. Reportedly, cytomegalovirus status was diagnosed with high sensitivity and specificity.

Concerning this clone: The target antigen is unknown.

Looked up from germline, CDR1 is SNHLY and CDR2 is FYNNEI. V shed 5 bases and J 6 bases; nucleotides not matched to a gene: 13. The length of the CDR3 is 17 residues. Both 60 Vbeta primers and 13 Jbeta primers went into the PCR. The protocol was immunoSEQ multiplex PCR, while the TCRdb copy is restricted to in-frame clones and leaves out a portion. The table lists 170,000 or so clones, about 80% of them singletons. Input material: PBMCs. This TCR derives from a boy aged 10-17 years in good health and CMV-seronegative. V and J are TRBV2 and TRBJ2-1; TRBD2 matches at 10 bases. The CDR3 DNA follows: TGTGCCAGCAGTATTAATATTGAGCGGGAGGGCCGCAATGAGCAGTTCTTC. Translated, it gives CASSINIEREGRNEQFF.